Listed below are T cell receptor beta chains from one sample, sequenced in a study of blood T cell repertoires in COVID-19. Libraries were prepared by immunoSEQ multiplex PCR; TCRdb keeps only in-frame clonotypes and omits some of them. The sample has 150,000 to 200,000 clones, about three quarters seen once; the top ten hold less than 30%. The sequenced sample consisted of peripheral blood. The receptor set was obtained from a woman between 65 and 79 years old with acute or convalescent COVID-19. Each CDR3 is given with its conserved first and last residue. The order of the fields is CDR3 protein, CDR3 DNA, clone size, J gene, V gene, D gene. A D gene is named only where the DNA matches it firmly. Size tells how often a clone was seen (once, few, many) or the class of an expanded clone, and some rows leave it out.

CDR3 protein: CASSFGRLSFTDTQYF; CDR3 DNA: TGTGCCAGCAGCTTTGGGAGATTGTCCTTCACAGATACGCAGTATTTT; clone size: NA; J gene: TRBJ2-3; V gene: TRBV7-2; D gene: NA
CDR3 protein: CASSLRGQGTYEQYF; CDR3 DNA: TGTGCCAGCAGCTTACGCGGACAGGGTACCTACGAGCAGTACTTC; clone size: NA; J gene: TRBJ2-7; V gene: TRBV11-1; D gene: TRBD1
CDR3 protein: CASSLGGTASGELFF; CDR3 DNA: TGTGCCAGCAGCTTGGGCGGGACGGCCTCCGGGGAGCTGTTTTTT; clone size: NA; J gene: TRBJ2-2; V gene: TRBV5-4; D gene: NA
CDR3 protein: CASSQAEGRPTDTQYF; CDR3 DNA: TGCGCCAGCAGCCAAGCCGAAGGGAGACCGACGGATACGCAGTATTTT; clone size: NA; J gene: TRBJ2-3; V gene: TRBV4-1; D gene: NA
CDR3 protein: CASSLGAGGYNEQFF; CDR3 DNA: TGCGCCAGCAGCTTGGGAGCGGGAGGCTACAATGAGCAGTTCTTC; clone size: NA; J gene: TRBJ2-1; V gene: TRBV5-1; D gene: TRBD2
CDR3 protein: CASSQGAFPNSPLHF; CDR3 DNA: TGTGCCAGCAGCCAAGGGGCGTTTCCTAATTCACCCCTCCACTTT; clone size: NA; J gene: TRBJ1-6; V gene: TRBV3-1/TRBV3-2; D gene: NA
CDR3 protein: CASSLGTSGRGMTDTQYF; CDR3 DNA: TGTGCCAGCAGCTTGGGGACTAGCGGGAGGGGAATGACAGATACGCAGTATTTT; clone size: NA; J gene: TRBJ2-3; V gene: TRBV5-4; D gene: TRBD2
CDR3 protein: CASSRGRTDTQYF; CDR3 DNA: TGTGCCAGCAGCCGGGGCCGGACAGATACGCAGTATTTT; clone size: NA; J gene: TRBJ2-3; V gene: TRBV7-8; D gene: NA
CDR3 protein: CAISNGSLNEQFF; CDR3 DNA: TGTGCCATCAGTAACGGGTCCTTAAATGAGCAGTTCTTC; clone size: once; J gene: TRBJ2-1; V gene: TRBV10-3; D gene: NA
CDR3 protein: CASSPSSYNYEQYF; CDR3 DNA: TGTGCCAGCTCACCGTCATCCTATAACTACGAGCAGTACTTC; clone size: NA; J gene: TRBJ2-7; V gene: TRBV18; D gene: NA
CDR3 protein: CASSLAGHLFYEQYF; CDR3 DNA: TGTGCCAGTAGTTTGGCAGGGCACTTATTCTACGAGCAGTACTTC; clone size: NA; J gene: TRBJ2-7; V gene: TRBV19; D gene: NA
CDR3 protein: CASSLPKRGSSGANVLTF; CDR3 DNA: TGTGCCAGCAGCTTGCCGAAAAGGGGAAGCTCTGGGGCCAACGTCCTGACTTTC; clone size: NA; J gene: TRBJ2-6; V gene: TRBV5-4; D gene: NA
CDR3 protein: CASSLGLASTGELFF; CDR3 DNA: TGTGCCAGCAGCTTAGGACTAGCGAGCACCGGGGAGCTGTTTTTT; clone size: NA; J gene: TRBJ2-2; V gene: TRBV7-3; D gene: TRBD2